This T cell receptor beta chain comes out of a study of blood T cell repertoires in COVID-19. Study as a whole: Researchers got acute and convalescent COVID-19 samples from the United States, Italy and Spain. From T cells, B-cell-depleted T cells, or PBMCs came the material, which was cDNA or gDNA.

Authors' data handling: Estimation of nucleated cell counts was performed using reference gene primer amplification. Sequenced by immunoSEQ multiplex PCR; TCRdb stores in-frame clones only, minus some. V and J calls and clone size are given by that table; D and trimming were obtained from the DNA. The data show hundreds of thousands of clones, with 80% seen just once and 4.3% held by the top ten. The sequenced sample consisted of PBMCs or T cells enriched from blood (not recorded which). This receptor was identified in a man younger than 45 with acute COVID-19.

The CDR3 DNA follows: TGTGCCAGCAGTTACTCTGGACAGGACAAGGGCTATGGCTACACCTTC. It yields the protein CASSYSGQDKGYGYTF. V gene TRBV6-5 combines with J gene TRBJ1-2, with 7 nucleotides matching TRBD1. This CDR3 contains 16 residues. The germline V gene encodes CDR1 MNHEY and CDR2 SVGAGI. Germline trimming cut 0 bases from V and 4 bases from J; bases unmatched to any gene: 8.